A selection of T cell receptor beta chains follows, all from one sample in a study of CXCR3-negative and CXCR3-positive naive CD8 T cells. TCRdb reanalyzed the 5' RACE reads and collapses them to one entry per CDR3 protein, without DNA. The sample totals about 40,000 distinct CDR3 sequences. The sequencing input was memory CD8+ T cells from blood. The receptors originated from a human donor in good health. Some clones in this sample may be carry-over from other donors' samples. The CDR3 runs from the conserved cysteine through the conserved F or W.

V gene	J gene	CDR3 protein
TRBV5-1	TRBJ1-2	CASSFSMSNYGYTF
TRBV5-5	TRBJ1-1	CASSSYGTGAYMNTEAFF
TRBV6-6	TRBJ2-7	CASSPGPERPYSEQYF
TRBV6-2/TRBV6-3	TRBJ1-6	CASSSYTADPNSPLHF
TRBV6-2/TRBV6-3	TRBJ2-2	CASSPLLRAGGRPGELFF
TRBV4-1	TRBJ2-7	CASSQARTSGRSSYEQYF
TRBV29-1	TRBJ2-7	CSVNLGAGYEQYF
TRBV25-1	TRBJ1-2	CASSTGPNYGYTF
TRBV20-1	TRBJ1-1	CSAGGTGHTEAFF
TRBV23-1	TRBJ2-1	CASSQSPGAVAGNEQFF
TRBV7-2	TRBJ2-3	CASDLPDTQYF
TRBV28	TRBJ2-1	CASSPDGNNEQFF
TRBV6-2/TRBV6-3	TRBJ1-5	CASSLRGQPNRPQHF
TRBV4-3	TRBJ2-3	CASSQETGPDTQYF
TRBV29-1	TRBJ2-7	CSVEDPPNSYEQYF
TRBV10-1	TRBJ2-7	CASSDNSYEQYF
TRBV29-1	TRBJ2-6	CSVISGGGSGANVLTF
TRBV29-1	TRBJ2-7	CSVDGLAGYEQYF
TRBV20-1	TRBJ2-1	CSARVGASGGLDEQFF
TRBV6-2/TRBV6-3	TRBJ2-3	CASSSDPGRGTDTQYF
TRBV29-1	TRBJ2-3	CSVAGHWVGTDTQYF
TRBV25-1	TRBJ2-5	CASSESVKGWLHQETQYF
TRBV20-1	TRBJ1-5	CSARDRGEAQPQHF
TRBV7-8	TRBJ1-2	CASSLDRGIQANYGYTF